The source of this T cell receptor beta chain is a study of T cell repertoires in cytomegalovirus infection. Of note for this clonotype: Its specificity is not known.

Via MiXCR, TCRdb re-called the reads, giving one row per CDR3 protein. The data show 550,000 to 700,000 distinct CDR3 sequences, with under 45% seen just once and 48% held by the top ten. CDR1 is SGHRS, CDR2 YFSETQ, per germline. V dropped 4 bases and J dropped 2 bases, with 17 bases sitting between them. The CDR3 totals 16 residues. Sequenced here: cultured PBMCs, sampled from culture after CMV antigen stimulation. The chain carries TRBV5-1 and TRBJ2-3; unclear D gene. This sequence was found in a human donor in good health (CMV status not recorded). Some clones in this sample may be carry-over from other donors' samples. CDR3 sequence: CASSTRNRAFTDTQYF. Here the CDR3 DNA reads TGCGCCAGCAGCACACGGAACAGAGCTTTCACAGATACGCAGTATTTT.